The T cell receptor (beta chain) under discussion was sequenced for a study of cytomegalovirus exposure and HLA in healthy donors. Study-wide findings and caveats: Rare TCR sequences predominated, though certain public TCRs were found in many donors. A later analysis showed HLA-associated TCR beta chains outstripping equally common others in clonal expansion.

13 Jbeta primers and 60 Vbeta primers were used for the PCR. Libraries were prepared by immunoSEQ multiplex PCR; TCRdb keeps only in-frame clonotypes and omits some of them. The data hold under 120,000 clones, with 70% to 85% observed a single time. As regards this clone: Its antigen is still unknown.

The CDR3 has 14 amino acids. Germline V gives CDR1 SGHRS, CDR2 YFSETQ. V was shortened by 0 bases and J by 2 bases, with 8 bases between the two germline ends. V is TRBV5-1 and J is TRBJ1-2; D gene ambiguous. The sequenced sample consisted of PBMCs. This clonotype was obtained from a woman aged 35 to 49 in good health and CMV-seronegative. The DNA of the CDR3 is TGCGCCAGCAGCTTGGAACCACAGAACTATGGCTACACCTTC. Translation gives CASSLEPQNYGYTF. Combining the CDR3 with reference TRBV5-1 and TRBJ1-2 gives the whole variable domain KAGVTQTPRYLIKTRGQQVTLSCSPISGHRSVSWYQQTPGQGLQFLFEYFSETQRNKGNFPGRFSGRQFSNSRSEMNVSTLELGDSALYLCASSLEPQNYGYTFGSGTRLTVV.